One and the same sample provided the 17 T cell receptor beta chains below, sequenced in a study of cytomegalovirus exposure and HLA in healthy donors. The PCR made use of 60 Vbeta and 13 Jbeta primers. Sequencing used immunoSEQ multiplex PCR; TCRdb keeps in-frame clones, though not all of them. The sample includes about 97,000 clones, approximately 81% of them seen just once. What was sequenced was PBMCs. The receptors derive from a male donor in good health and CMV-seropositive.

The chain couples TRBV19 to TRBJ2-7, with 9 bases fitting TRBD1. The V gene's germline CDR1 is LNHDA and CDR2 SQIVND (reference sequence). This CDR3 comprises 15 residues. The V segment lost 6 bases and the J segment 4 bases; nucleotides outside the gene matches: 10. The CDR3 protein is CASSAGTGPWYEQYF. CDR3 sequence (DNA): TGTGCCAGTAGCGCCGGGACAGGGCCATGGTACGAGCAGTACTTC.

J is TRBJ1-6 and V is TRBV6-6, with a tentative D call TRBD1 (6 bases). The CDR3 runs to 16 residues. Germline V lookup: CDR1 MNHNY, CDR2 SVGAGI (reference sequence). V lost 7 bases, J lost 0 bases, and 13 bases lay in between. The CDR3 protein is CASKGQTSSYNSPLHF. CDR3 bases: TGTGCCAGCAAAGGACAGACGAGCTCCTATAATTCACCCCTCCACTTT.

The chain has TRBV6-5 and TRBJ1-1; no clear D gene. Per germline, CDR1 MNHEY and CDR2 SVGAGI. The CDR3 is 13 residues long. The V gene lost 2 bases and the J gene lost 7 bases, with 11 bases spanning the gap. CDR3 residues: CASSYSFTIEAFF. CDR3 sequence (DNA): TGTGCCAGCAGTTACAGTTTCACAATTGAAGCTTTCTTT.

The rearrangement uses TRBV4-1 and TRBJ2-3, with TRBD1 as a possible D gene (6 bases). Germline CDR1 MGHRA, CDR2 YSYEKL. V gave up 3 bases and J gave up 2 bases, with 15 bases separating them. The CDR3 is 16 residues long. CDR3 sequence reads: CASSQTPGQLTDTQYF. Here the CDR3 DNA reads TGCGCCAGCAGCCAGACCCCGGGACAACTCACAGATACGCAGTATTTT.

This sequence joins TRBV7-9 and TRBJ1-1, with no clear D. Germline V gene data show CDR1 as SEHNR and CDR2 as FQNEAQ (reference sequence). There are 13 residues in the CDR3. V lost 3 bases and J lost 11, with 16 bases in between. Here the CDR3 reads CASSFPGPLGAFF. DNA for the CDR3: TGTGCCAGCAGCTTCCCGGGTCCCTTGGGTGCTTTCTTT. Full variable domain (remainder filled in from reference TRBV7-9 and TRBJ1-1): DTGVSQNPRHKITKRGQNVTFRCDPISEHNRLYWYRQTLGQGPEFLTYFQNEAQLEKSRLLSDRFSAERPKGSFSTLEIQRTEQGDSAMYLCASSFPGPLGAFFGQGTRLTVV.

This clone was seen a single time. The V gene is TRBV7-2, the J gene TRBJ2-7; 9 bases map to TRBD2. V was pared by 3 bases and J by 3 bases, with 9 bases of the junction left unmatched. The germline CDR1 and CDR2 sequences are SGHTA and FQGNSA. This CDR3 is built from 16 residues. The CDR3 DNA reads TGTGCCAGCAGCTTTCCGCTAGCGGGGCTCCGCTACGAGCAGTACTTC. Translated, it gives CASSFPLAGLRYEQYF.

The chain couples TRBV19 to TRBJ1-5; D might be TRBD1 (5 bases). Trimming took off 9 bases at V and 2 bases at J, with 17 bases between the two ends. Germline V lookup: CDR1 LNHDA, CDR2 SQIVND (reference sequence). The CDR3 contains 15 residues. The DNA for the CDR3 is TGTGCCAGCCAGTGGGGGGACGGTGGCAATCAGCCCCAGCATTTT. Amino acid sequence: CASQWGDGGNQPQHF.

CDR3 nucleotide sequence: TGTGCCAGCAGCTTAGAACGGGGGAACACTGAAGCTTTCTTT. Its translation is CASSLERGNTEAFF. The chain has TRBV11-3 and TRBJ1-1; D not certain. There are 14 residues in the CDR3. Germline V lookup: CDR1 SGHNT, CDR2 YENEEA. Trimming stripped 0 bases from V and 1 base from J, with 6 bases between.

The chain has TRBV7-2 and TRBJ1-1; possibly TRBD1 for D (6 bases). This CDR3 contains 13 residues. V was cut by 5 bases and J by 12 bases, with 19 bases left in between. From germline, CDR1 is SGHTA and CDR2 FQGNSA. For the CDR3, the DNA is TGTGCCAGCAGCCCGGGTCTCACAGGGAATCCTTTCTTT. Translation: CASSPGLTGNPFF.

The V gene is TRBV5-1, the J gene TRBJ2-2; 13 positions agree with TRBD2. J lost 4 bases, V lost 4 bases, and 1 base had no gene match. Germline assignment: CDR1 SGHRS and CDR2 YFSETQ. CDR3 length: 15 amino acids. The CDR3 loop is CASSGLAGVTGELFF. In nucleotides, the CDR3 is TGCGCCAGCAGCGGACTAGCGGGGGTCACCGGGGAGCTGTTTTTT.

The chain combines TRBV4-1 with TRBJ2-5, with 15 bases that match TRBD2. The CDR3 extends over 17 amino acids. After removal of 5 bases from V and 4 bases from J, the junction contained 8 bases not matched to a gene. The V gene's germline CDR1 is MGHRA and CDR2 YSYEKL. The DNA for the CDR3 is TGCGCCAGCAGCTCCAGGACTAGCGGGGGGGCGGGAGAGACCCAGTACTTC. Encoded protein: CASSSRTSGGAGETQYF.

The chain recombines TRBV5-4 with TRBJ2-3; the match to TRBD2 covers 8 bases. CDR3 size: 14 residues. Germline V gives CDR1 SGHNT, CDR2 YYREEE (reference sequence). The J segment lost 3 bases and the V segment lost 4 bases, leaving 4 bases of the junction unmatched. The CDR3 region has the DNA TGTGCCAGCAGCCCCGGGACTAGGACAGATACGCAGTATTTT. This codes for CASSPGTRTDTQYF.

This clone was counted once. The J gene is TRBJ1-1, the V gene TRBV27; D is unclear. The CDR3 has 13 residues. From germline, CDR1 is MNHEY and CDR2 SMNVEV (reference sequence). Trimming pared 0 bases from V and 11 bases from J, leaving 13 bases between. The CDR3 loop reads CASSLSGERRAFF. CDR3 bases: TGTGCCAGCAGTTTATCGGGAGAGAGGCGCGCTTTCTTT.

In its sample, this clone was seen many times. The rearrangement uses TRBV4-3 and TRBJ1-1, with unresolved D. Looked up from germline, CDR1 is LGHNA and CDR2 is YSLEER. Trimming took 0 bases from V and 1 from J, leaving 9 bases between them. This CDR3 has 15 residues. Here the CDR3 reads CASSQDGPQNTEAFF. CDR3 in DNA: TGCGCCAGCAGCCAAGATGGGCCGCAGAACACTGAAGCTTTCTTT.

The chain links TRBV4-1 to TRBJ2-1, with no clear D. Germline CDR1 and CDR2: MGHRA and YSYEKL. CDR3 length equals 14 residues. Trimming shortened V by 1 base and J by 9 bases, and 13 bases separated the two germline ends. CDR3: CASSQVGSITEQFF. Here the CDR3 DNA reads TGCGCCAGCAGCCAAGTCGGGTCAATTACTGAGCAGTTCTTC.

The V and J genes are TRBV4-2 and TRBJ1-1; D is unresolved. Trimming took 1 base from V and 3 from J, leaving 21 bases between them. Germline-derived CDR1 and CDR2 are LGHNA and YNFKEQ. The CDR3 loop spans 18 amino acids. CDR3 nucleotide sequence: TGTGCCAGCAGCCAAGCGATTCAAAGGGAGATCCGGTACACTGAAGCTTTCTTT. Translation gives CASSQAIQREIRYTEAFF.

The chain couples TRBV5-1 to TRBJ2-3; 7 bases map to TRBD1. Looked up from germline, CDR1 is SGHRS and CDR2 is YFSETQ. The CDR3 has 15 residues. After removal of 4 bases from V and 5 bases from J, the junction contained 10 bases not matched to a gene. The CDR3 spells CASSPQGTAGDTQYF. DNA of the CDR3: TGCGCCAGCAGCCCCCAAGGGACAGCAGGAGATACGCAGTATTTT. Together with reference TRBV5-1 and TRBJ2-3, the CDR3 gives the full variable domain: KAGVTQTPRYLIKTRGQQVTLSCSPISGHRSVSWYQQTPGQGLQFLFEYFSETQRNKGNFPGRFSGRQFSNSRSEMNVSTLELGDSALYLCASSPQGTAGDTQYFGPGTRLTVL.